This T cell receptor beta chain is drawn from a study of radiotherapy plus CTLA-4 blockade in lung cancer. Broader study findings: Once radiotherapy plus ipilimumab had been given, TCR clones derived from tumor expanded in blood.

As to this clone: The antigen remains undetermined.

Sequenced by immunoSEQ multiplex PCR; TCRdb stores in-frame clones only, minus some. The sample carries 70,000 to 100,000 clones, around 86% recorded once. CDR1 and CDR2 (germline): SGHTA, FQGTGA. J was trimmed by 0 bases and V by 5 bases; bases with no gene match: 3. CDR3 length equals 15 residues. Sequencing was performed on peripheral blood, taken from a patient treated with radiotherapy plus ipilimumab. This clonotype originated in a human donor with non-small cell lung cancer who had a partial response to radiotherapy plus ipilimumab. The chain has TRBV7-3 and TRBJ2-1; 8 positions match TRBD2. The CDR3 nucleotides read TGTGCCAGCAGCCTGAGCGGGGGCTCCTACAATGAGCAGTTCTTC. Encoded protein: CASSLSGGSYNEQFF.